Each of the 20 T cell receptor beta chains below was sequenced from the same sample in a study of monozygotic twins with inflammatory bowel disease. TCRdb reprocessed the 5' RACE reads and reports one entry per CDR3 protein, with no DNA. The table lists about 160,000 distinct CDR3 sequences. Sequenced input: blood. Receptors were obtained from a human donor with ulcerative colitis or Crohn's disease, or a healthy co-twin of an affected twin (not recorded which).

V is TRBV29-1 and J is TRBJ2-1; the TCRdb call, TRBD2, lacks DNA for checking. There are 14 residues in the CDR3. Germline CDR1 reads SQVTM; CDR2 reads ANQGSEA. The CDR3 protein is CSVGTSGSWNEQFF.

The genes are TRBV20-1 and TRBJ2-7; the TCRdb call, TRBD2, lacks DNA for checking. Germline V CDR1 and CDR2: DFQATT, SNEGSKA (reference sequence). The CDR3 has 14 residues. CDR3 sequence reads: CSARASGSLYEQYF.

CDR3 residues: CASSFLAGFPDTQYF. This sequence joins TRBV5-1 and TRBJ2-3; TCRdb returns TRBD2, unconfirmable since there is no DNA. The CDR3 runs to 15 residues. Germline CDR1 reads SGHRS; CDR2 reads YFSETQ.

J is TRBJ2-3 and V is TRBV20-1; TCRdb returns TRBD1, unconfirmable since there is no DNA. Germline CDR1 DFQATT, CDR2 SNEGSKA (reference sequence). The CDR3 has 12 amino acids. Here the CDR3 reads CSADPPTDTQYF.

This chain links TRBV20-1 with TRBJ2-1. Germline CDR1 and CDR2: DFQATT and SNEGSKA (reference sequence). CDR3 length: 12 amino acids. This CDR3 reads CSARDTSNEQFF.

The rearrangement joins TRBV6-2 or TRBV6-3 to TRBJ2-1; no DNA is available, so the TRBD1 call from TCRdb remains unchecked. This CDR3 has 17 amino acids. CDR1 is MNHEY, CDR2 SVGEGT, per germline. The CDR3 protein is CASRTDRGAPPYNEQFF.

This rearrangement joins TRBV9 to TRBJ2-7. The CDR3 loop spans 15 amino acids. The germline V gene encodes CDR1 SGDLS and CDR2 YYNGEE. This CDR3 is CASSVHQRQDDEQYF.

The CDR3 region is CASSLRSDSGSDNEQFF. J is TRBJ2-1 and V is TRBV11-2; the TCRdb D gene call, TRBD2, has no DNA to confirm it. This CDR3 region has 17 residues. Looked up from germline, CDR1 is SGHAT and CDR2 is FQNNGV. Full variable domain (missing parts from reference TRBV11-2 and TRBJ2-1): EAGVAQSPRYKIIEKRQSVAFWCNPISGHATLYWYQQILGQGPKLLIQFQNNGVVDDSQLPKDRFSAERLKGVDSTLKIQPAKLEDSAVYLCASSLRSDSGSDNEQFFGPGTRLTVL.

V and J are TRBV29-1 and TRBJ2-3; TCRdb calls TRBD1, which cannot be checked without DNA. Germline assignment: CDR1 SQVTM and CDR2 ANQGSEA. The CDR3 contains 13 residues. The CDR3 here is CSGDDRVGDTQYF.

This chain uses TRBV10-1 with TRBJ2-7; TCRdb picks TRBD2, but there is no DNA to check that call. Germline V gene sequence: CDR1 WNHNN, CDR2 SYGVQD (reference sequence). The CDR3 totals 14 residues. CDR3 in amino acids: CASRGLAGIHEQYF.

The rearrangement uses TRBV6-5 and TRBJ1-4; TCRdb indicates TRBD1, and absent DNA this call remains unverified. The germline gives CDR1 MNHEY, CDR2 SVGAGI. This CDR3 spans 15 amino acids. CDR3: CASSYSGTKDEKLFF.

The chain's CDR3 is CASSLWTGIANYGYTF. The gene calls are TRBV3-1 and TRBJ1-2; TCRdb indicates TRBD1, and absent DNA this call remains unverified. Germline CDR1 is LGHDT and CDR2 is YNNKEL (reference sequence). The CDR3 is 16 residues long.

This chain uses TRBV12-3 or TRBV12-4 with TRBJ2-7; TCRdb proposes TRBD1, but this gene call is untestable without DNA. The CDR3 has 17 residues. The CDR3 sequence is CASSLGRGQTPTYEQYF.

The V and J genes are TRBV5-1 and TRBJ1-2; the TCRdb D gene call, TRBD1, has no DNA to confirm it. From germline, CDR1 is SGHRS and CDR2 YFSETQ. The length of the CDR3 is 14 residues. CDR3: CASSPAGGAGGYTF.

The chain uses TRBV7-9 and TRBJ2-7; as DNA is missing, the TRBD2 call by TCRdb cannot be tested. The germline V gene encodes CDR1 SEHNR and CDR2 FQNEAQ (reference sequence). The length of the CDR3 is 15 residues. The CDR3 reads CASSPLRDFPYEQYF.

This sequence joins TRBV6-5 and TRBJ2-5; the TCRdb call, TRBD2, lacks DNA for checking. The CDR3 consists of 16 residues. Per the germline V gene, CDR1 is MNHEY and CDR2 is SVGAGI. CDR3 residues: CASSYTGSGKRETQYF.

V gene TRBV7-8 combines with J gene TRBJ2-1; TCRdb's assignment of TRBD2 cannot be checked, as there is no DNA. There are 20 residues in the CDR3. Germline-derived CDR1 and CDR2 are SGHVS and FQNEAQ. Here the CDR3 reads CASSPGLAGGLSRGGGEQFF.

This CDR3 is CATSAPGQGHQPQHF. The chain recombines TRBV24-1 with TRBJ1-5; there is no DNA to check the TCRdb D call of TRBD1. Germline loops: CDR1 KGHDR, CDR2 SFDVKD. The CDR3 spans 15 residues.

The gene calls are TRBV7-2 and TRBJ1-3; there is no DNA to check the TCRdb D call of TRBD1. Germline V gives CDR1 SGHTA, CDR2 FQGNSA. The CDR3 is 16 amino acids. CDR3: CASSSSPGSFGNTIYF.

The V and J genes are TRBV29-1 and TRBJ2-3; TCRdb outputs TRBD1, but without DNA this stays unchecked. CDR3 size: 13 residues. The germline CDR1 and CDR2 sequences are SQVTM and ANQGSEA. CDR3 sequence reads: CSVDKGATDTQYF.